Listed here are 26 T cell receptor beta chains from one sample, sequenced in a study of blood T cell repertoires in COVID-19. Clones were sequenced by immunoSEQ multiplex PCR, and TCRdb holds only the in-frame ones, with some missing. The sample records about 270,000 clones, approximately 89% being singletons. The source material was PBMCs or T cells enriched from blood (not recorded which). The receptors come from a woman between 55 and 75 years old who had recovered from COVID-19.

The rearrangement joins TRBV7-9 to TRBJ1-2; 8 bases match TRBD1. Trimming removed 5 bases from V and 3 bases from J; junction bases left unmatched: 8. The length of the CDR3 is 15 residues. Germline V gives CDR1 SEHNR, CDR2 FQNEAQ (reference sequence). The chain's CDR3 is CASSHTVQGDYGYTF. The CDR3 nucleotides are TGTGCCAGCAGCCATACAGTACAGGGGGACTATGGCTACACCTTC.

V and J are TRBV5-1 and TRBJ1-6; 9 positions match TRBD1. CDR1 and CDR2 from the germline V gene are SGHRS and YFSETQ. The CDR3 has 16 amino acids. Trimming cost V 2 bases and J 9 bases; bases outside gene matches: 9. The CDR3 sequence: CASSLEGTGLVSPLHF. The CDR3 DNA follows: TGCGCCAGCAGCTTAGAGGGGACAGGGTTGGTTTCACCCCTCCACTTT.

The CDR3: CATSFGLGGDREQFF. The CDR3 DNA sequence: TGTGCCACCAGCTTCGGACTAGGGGGGGATCGTGAGCAGTTCTTC. The J gene is TRBJ2-1, the V gene TRBV15; perhaps TRBD2 as D (7 bases). V lost 5 bases, J lost 9 bases, and 20 bases lay in between. This CDR3 contains 15 residues. Per the germline V gene, CDR1 is LNHNV and CDR2 is YYDKDF (reference sequence). Filled out from reference TRBV15 and TRBJ2-1, the complete variable domain reads DAMVIQNPRYQVTQFGKPVTLSCSQTLNHNVMYWYQQKSSQAPKLLFHYYDKDFNNEADTPDNFQSRRPNTSFCFLDIRSPGLGDTAMYLCATSFGLGGDREQFFGPGTRLTVL.

The CDR3 region is CASSQTPETDSPLHF. The CDR3, as DNA: TGCGCCAGCAGTCAGACTCCAGAAACTGATTCACCCCTCCACTTT. This chain uses TRBV23-1 with TRBJ1-6; no reliable D call. TRBV23-1 is designated an ORF whose function remains uncertain. Trimming removed 3 bases at V and 8 bases at J, with 14 bases between. This CDR3 contains 15 residues.

This clone was found once. The chain has TRBV6-1 and TRBJ1-5; D is perhaps TRBD1 (6 bases). The CDR3 is made up of 16 amino acids. Germline CDR1 is MNHNS and CDR2 is SASEGT. V shed 4 bases and J shed 0 bases, with 13 bases lying between them. CDR3 DNA: TGTGCCAGCAGTGCGACGACAGGATATAGCAATCAGCCCCAGCATTTT. Translating it yields CASSATTGYSNQPQHF.

A remark on this clone: Distinct nucleotide sequences in the sample also encode this CDR3. The chain links TRBV5-6 to TRBJ1-3; no reliable D call. Trimming shortened V by 2 bases and J by 0 bases, and 6 bases separated the two germline ends. The germline V gene encodes CDR1 SGHDT and CDR2 YYEEEE. This CDR3 has 14 amino acids. The CDR3 coding sequence is TGTGCCAGCAGCTTCCTATCCTCTGGAAACACCATATATTTT. As protein: CASSFLSSGNTIYF. Variable domain in full (rest from reference TRBV5-6 and TRBJ1-3): DAGVTQSPTHLIKTRGQQVTLRCSPKSGHDTVSWYQQALGQGPQFIFQYYEEEERQRGNFPDRFSGHQFPNYSSELNVNALLLGDSALYLCASSFLSSGNTIYFGEGSWLTVV.

V is TRBV10-3 and J is TRBJ1-2; TRBD1 might be the D (5 bases). This CDR3 spans 13 amino acids. Germline V CDR1 and CDR2: ENHRY, SYGVKD. V shed 2 bases and J shed 7 bases, with 11 bases lying between them. The CDR3 nucleotides are TGTGCCATCAGTGAGCGCAGGGAAGGTGGCTACACCTTC. Its protein product is CAISERREGGYTF.

CDR3 sequence: CASSQAPTRPDTQYF. The CDR3, as DNA: TGCGCCAGCAGCCAAGCGCCTACTAGACCAGATACGCAGTATTTT. The chain links TRBV4-1 to TRBJ2-3, with TRBD2 as a possible D gene (5 bases). Germline-derived CDR1 and CDR2 are MGHRA and YSYEKL. Trimming stripped 1 base from V and 4 bases from J, with 12 bases between. CDR3 size: 15 residues.

CDR3 residues: CASRFRTGGGTEAFF. The CDR3 coding sequence is TGCGCCAGCAGATTCCGGACAGGCGGCGGCACTGAAGCTTTCTTT. The chain has TRBV5-1 and TRBJ1-1; 7 bases fit TRBD1. Germline V gene lookup returns CDR1 SGHRS and CDR2 YFSETQ. The CDR3 loop spans 15 amino acids. With V trimmed by 5 bases and J by 4 bases, 11 bases remained unmatched.

The chain employs TRBV5-4 and TRBJ1-5; TRBD1 matches 8 bases. V shed 4 bases, J shed 7 bases, and the junction held 13 bases outside the gene matches. CDR3 length equals 16 residues. Per germline, CDR1 SGHNT and CDR2 YYREEE (reference sequence). The CDR3 nucleotides read TGTGCCAGCAGCCGTGGACAGGGAAAGACGTGGCAGCCCCAGCATTTT. Protein: CASSRGQGKTWQPQHF.

This rearrangement joins TRBV20-1 to TRBJ1-2, with D perhaps matching TRBD1 (6 bases). The CDR3 is made up of 11 amino acids. V gave up 5 bases and J gave up 5 bases, with 9 bases separating them. Germline V CDR1 and CDR2: DFQATT, SNEGSKA (reference sequence). In DNA, the CDR3 is TGCAGTGCTCAGGACAGATATGGCTACACCTTC. It translates to CSAQDRYGYTF.

The V gene is TRBV29-1, the J gene TRBJ2-6, with 7 nucleotides matching TRBD2. CDR3 length: 14 residues. The trim removed 2 bases at V and 2 bases at J, leaving 0 bases unmatched. Germline V gene data show CDR1 as SQVTM and CDR2 as ANQGSEA. CDR3 loop: CSVERGAGANVLTF. Written as DNA, the CDR3 is TGCAGCGTTGAACGGGGGGCTGGGGCCAACGTCCTGACTTTC.

The chain combines TRBV18 with TRBJ1-1, with TRBD1 matching over 8 bases. This CDR3 region has 15 residues. From germline, CDR1 is KGHSH and CDR2 LQKENI. The J segment lost 4 bases and the V segment lost 4 bases, leaving 8 bases of the junction unmatched. The CDR3 region is CASSLGQGRITEAFF. CDR3 DNA: TGTGCCAGCTCACTTGGACAGGGTCGAATCACTGAAGCTTTCTTT.

The CDR3 is CASSLIGRPNYGYTF. The CDR3 nucleotides read TGTGCCAGCAGCTTGATCGGCAGGCCTAACTATGGCTACACCTTC. The chain is built from TRBV5-6 and TRBJ1-2, with D uncertain. The CDR3 is 15 residues long. Trimming removed 1 base from V and 0 bases from J, with 10 bases in between. The V gene's germline CDR1 is SGHDT and CDR2 YYEEEE. The full variable domain, rest sourced from reference TRBV5-6 and TRBJ1-2, is DAGVTQSPTHLIKTRGQQVTLRCSPKSGHDTVSWYQQALGQGPQFIFQYYEEEERQRGNFPDRFSGHQFPNYSSELNVNALLLGDSALYLCASSLIGRPNYGYTFGSGTRLTVV.

This chain uses TRBV30 with TRBJ2-5, with 13 bases lining up with TRBD2. The CDR3 sequence is 18 residues long. CDR1 GTSNPN and CDR2 SVGIG come from the germline V gene (reference sequence). Trimming cost V 3 bases and J 5 bases; bases outside gene matches: 15. Here the CDR3 reads CAWRSGTSGIGGMETQYF. CDR3 DNA sequence: TGTGCCTGGAGATCCGGGACTAGCGGGATAGGGGGAATGGAGACCCAGTACTTC.

The chain recombines TRBV5-8 with TRBJ2-5; D call uncertain. The CDR3 has 17 residues. Per germline, CDR1 SGHTS and CDR2 YDEGEE. Trimming shortened V by 0 bases and J by 1 base, and 16 bases separated the two germline ends. CDR3 coding DNA: TGTGCCAGCAGCTTGGGAAGAGCCGGGTCCCTCCAAGAGACCCAGTACTTC. Encoded protein: CASSLGRAGSLQETQYF.

The chain combines TRBV10-1 with TRBJ1-4, with a weak D call TRBD1 (5 bases). This CDR3 has 14 amino acids. Germline V gene lookup returns CDR1 WNHNN and CDR2 SYGVQD (reference sequence). V was pared by 3 bases and J by 8 bases, with 13 bases between. CDR3: CASSEDPGVEKLFF. CDR3 bases: TGCGCCAGCAGTGAAGATCCGGGGGTGGAAAAACTGTTTTTT.

The genes are TRBV5-4 and TRBJ2-7, with 7 bases aligning to TRBD1. The CDR3 covers 14 residues. The trim removed 0 bases at V and 4 bases at J, leaving 4 bases unmatched. Germline V gene lookup returns CDR1 SGHNT and CDR2 YYREEE (reference sequence). This chain's CDR3 is CASSLARGMYEQYF. CDR3 in DNA: TGTGCCAGCAGCTTGGCCAGGGGGATGTACGAGCAGTACTTC.

This chain uses TRBV29-1 with TRBJ2-7, with 11 nucleotides matching TRBD1. Germline V gives CDR1 SQVTM, CDR2 ANQGSEA. CDR3 length equals 13 residues. V was pared by 3 bases and J by 6 bases, with 4 bases of the junction left unmatched. For the CDR3, the DNA is TGCAGCGTTGATAGGACAGGGGGCTCCGAGCAGTACTTC. Protein sequence: CSVDRTGGSEQYF.

V usage is TRBV19 and J usage is TRBJ1-5, with D perhaps TRBD1 (6 bases). Germline V CDR1 and CDR2: LNHDA, SQIVND (reference sequence). The CDR3 contains 12 residues. The ends were cut back, 9 bases at V and 15 bases at J, with 21 bases in the middle. This CDR3 reads CASGQGQREMHF. As DNA, the CDR3 is TGTGCCAGCGGGCAGGGACAAAGAGAAATGCATTTT.

The chain recombines TRBV28 with TRBJ2-1, with TRBD2 identical over 11 bases. CDR1 and CDR2 (germline): MDHEN, SYDVKM. V was clipped by 2 bases and J by 3 bases; unmatched bases: 6. The CDR3 runs to 17 residues. The CDR3 nucleotides read TGTGCCAGCAGTTTACTAACCGGGACTAGCGGCTACAATGAGCAGTTCTTC. Encoded protein: CASSLLTGTSGYNEQFF.

This chain connects TRBV28 to TRBJ1-2; possible D gene TRBD1, 6 bases. Between the trimmed V and J ends, which lost 6 bases and 6 bases, there was a span of 14 bases. This CDR3 is 13 amino acids long. Germline V gives CDR1 MDHEN, CDR2 SYDVKM. The CDR3 region has the DNA TGTGCCAGCAGGACACAGGGTCGGGATGGCTACACCTTC. Translation: CASRTQGRDGYTF.

The V and J genes are TRBV10-1 and TRBJ1-1; no firm D call. Germline CDR1 and CDR2: WNHNN and SYGVQD (reference sequence). The CDR3 spans 13 residues. V was shortened by 2 bases and J by 6 bases, with 10 bases between the two germline ends. This CDR3 reads CASSEQAFAEAFF. For the CDR3, the DNA is TGCGCCAGCAGTGAGCAGGCCTTCGCTGAAGCTTTCTTT.

The V and J genes are TRBV6-5 and TRBJ1-2; D call uncertain. V shed 6 bases and J shed 5 bases, with 19 bases lying between them. Germline CDR1 reads MNHEY; CDR2 reads SVGAGI. CDR3 length equals 15 residues. The chain's CDR3 is CASRGFGAGGYGYTF. CDR3 in DNA: TGTGCCAGCAGAGGTTTTGGCGCCGGAGGGTATGGCTACACCTTC.

V is TRBV27 and J is TRBJ2-5; weak D call: TRBD2 (5 bases). Germline values: CDR1 MNHEY, CDR2 SMNVEV (reference sequence). The CDR3 is 15 residues long. V was trimmed by 2 bases and J by 4 bases, leaving 14 bases between them. The CDR3 DNA sequence: TGTGCCAGCAGTTTAATGCCGGGGTACGGAGAGACCCAGTACTTC. It translates to CASSLMPGYGETQYF.

This chain joins TRBV2 and TRBJ1-1; 7 bases are shared with TRBD1. The CDR3 is made up of 14 amino acids. J lost 1 base, V lost 7 bases, and 6 bases had no gene match. Germline loops: CDR1 SNHLY, CDR2 FYNNEI. CDR3 sequence reads: CASTTDRRNTEAFF. CDR3 nucleotides: TGTGCCAGCACCACGGACAGGAGGAACACTGAAGCTTTCTTT.